The T cell receptor (beta chain) described here comes from a study of T cell responses to AZD1222 COVID-19 vaccine. Study results and limitations: Nearly half of unique spike-specific TCRs reportedly avoided B.1.351 and B.1.1.7 mutated regions. Clonal diversity may have been underestimated in mostly white British donors.

This CDR3 contains 13 residues. V shed 6 bases, J shed 1 base, and the junction held 1 base outside the gene matches. The protocol was immunoSEQ multiplex PCR, while the TCRdb copy is restricted to in-frame clones and leaves out a portion. This table holds roughly 67,000 clones, roughly 86% found once. With regard to this clone: Its target is not known.

The genes are TRBV12-3 or TRBV12-4 and TRBJ2-7; 9 bases line up with TRBD1. The source was peripheral blood, collected on day 0 of AZD1222 vaccination. The receptor comes from an adult in good health. CDR3 coding DNA: TGTGCCAGCAGGGGGACAGGGTCCTACGAGCAGTACTTC. This codes for CASRGTGSYEQYF.